This note documents a single TCR beta chain sequence. A few counts support this clonotype. No antigen is known for it. Per-nucleotide qualities are absent, and no much larger clonotype sits a single base away. This sample was taken from a study of blood T cells in healthy people across ages (dated by TCRdb to about 2015). About the study as a whole: Template switching captured roughly one uniquely barcoded TCR beta cDNA molecule per two T cells in model experiments. The donors were divided into four age groups: young (average approximately 17 years), middle-aged (under 40), aged (about 60) and long-lived (82). To avoid experimental bias, donors of different ages were spread randomly across the sequencing lanes. To track age-related changes in TCR beta repertoire diversity, the study relied on deep sequencing normalized with unique cDNA molecular identifiers. Using the same blood draw, the study looked at two additional independent replicas of 1 million unique cDNA reads for two donors, one aged 18 to 30 and the other aged 80 or older.

Libraries came from 5' RACE. A second PCR of about 6 to 11 cycles was run with a J-beta primer mix and a sample-barcoded 5' primer. A template-switch 5' adaptor carrying 12 random nucleotides introduced a unique molecular identifier onto each TCR beta cDNA molecule. Each sample yielded at least 2.5 million CDR3-containing paired-end reads. All of the RNA was converted into first-strand cDNA using the Mint cDNA synthesis kit, with a TRBC-specific oligonucleotide serving as the primer. Following uracil-DNA glycosylase treatment, all cDNA underwent a first 18-cycle PCR with the universal primers M1SS and BC2_uni_R. Processing in the source paper ran as follows. For normalization, 1 million high-quality reads were randomly selected from each sample, with every read carrying a distinct molecular identifier. Instead of being binned into consensus sequences, reads with shared molecular identifiers were discarded. CDR3 identification, clonotype clustering and error correction used MiTCR with a Q25 quality threshold and the strictest error-elimination algorithm. Lower-bound total TCR beta diversity was estimated with a nonparametric unseen species model using Euler transformation. TCRdb reran the public reads through fastp at Q25 and MiXCR, keeping productive beta chains. Entries are consolidated by CDR3 protein sequence, retaining the most common genes and DNA. Here the V and J calls rest on TCRdb's processing, not on the authors' analysis. The sample yields 1.5 million to 2 million distinct CDR3 sequences; about two fifths were counted once. The ten largest clones represent 20% to 25% of the sample.

Per the germline V gene, MNHEY is the CDR1 and SVGEGT is the CDR2. Germline trimming amounts to 3 bases on V and 0 bases on J, with 2 as the count of junction bases outside the gene matches. Including the terminal cysteine and phenylalanine, the CDR3 comprises 14 residues. Of all the DNA, just the CDR3 is kept, 42 bases in frame from base 1. Overall results and qualifications from the work: The CMV infection status of donors was not known, potentially confounding age-related changes in expanded clonotypes. Compared with the aged group, more naive CD4+ T cells, fewer expanded clones and increased TCR diversity were shown by the long-lived group, suggesting age selection. There was a strong correlation between observed TCR beta diversity and the percentage of naive T cells measured by flow cytometry. Because profiling used bulk unsorted PBMCs, naive and antigen-experienced compartments could not be compared conclusively. Estimates of total diversity based on one million sequenced T cells were regarded as lower bounds and as underestimates. As age increased, observed TCR beta diversity per million T cells dropped in a roughly linear way, and a significant reduction was already evident by age about 36.

Donors were around 37 systemically healthy Caucasian individuals from Russia aged about 6 to 100 years. Each donor gave approximately 10 milliliters of peripheral blood, collected into EDTA-treated Vacutainer tubes. Ficoll-Paque density-gradient centrifugation was used to isolate PBMCs, with at least 7 million per sample. Trizol reagent was used to extract total RNA from the PBMCs, yielding at least 5 micrograms per sample. The percentages of naive CD45RAhigh/CD27high T cells were determined by flow cytometry on a PBMC aliquot from every donor. The clonotype was recovered from a human donor in good health. The sequenced sample consisted of blood. The rearrangement combines TRBV6-2 or TRBV6-3 with TRBJ2-7; 7 of the junction bases match TRBD1. Here is the DNA: TGTGCCAGCAGTTATGGGACAGCCTCCTACGAGCAGTACTTC. This is translated as CASSYGTASYEQYF.